This entry concerns a single TCR beta chain. The data originate from a study of blood T cell repertoires in COVID-19. Study information: Samples of COVID-19 (acute and convalescent) were obtained from the United States, Italy and Spain.

As originally analysed: Amplification of reference gene primers provided the estimated nucleated cell counts. The data were produced by immunoSEQ multiplex PCR, yet TCRdb's version contains in-frame clones alone and is incomplete. V and J calls plus clone size are reproduced from that table; the DNA served to infer D and trimming. Among roughly 180,000 clones listed, more than 65% were seen once. Individuals aged about 18 to 90 years were recruited from 24 US areas. Cohort allocation depended upon clinical history that participants reported. Germline lookup yields CDR1 LNHDA and CDR2 SQIVND (reference sequence). This CDR3 is 16 amino acids long. V gave up 4 bases and J gave up 4 bases; unmatched junction bases: 10.

The sample consisted of PBMCs or T cells enriched from blood (not recorded which). This TCR came from a woman between 35 and 50 years old with acute COVID-19. The chain employs TRBV19 and TRBJ2-4, with 7 nucleotides matching TRBD2. The CDR3 DNA reads TGTGCCAGTAGTAAGGTGGGGGACTACCTTAAAAACATTCAGTACTTC. This codes for CASSKVGDYLKNIQYF. The variable domain in full, completed from reference TRBV19 and TRBJ2-4, reads DGGITQSPKYLFRKEGQNVTLSCEQNLNHDAMYWYRQDPGQGLRLIYYSQIVNDFQKGDIAEGYSVSREKKESFPLTVTSAQKNPTAFYLCASSKVGDYLKNIQYFGAGTRLSVL.